This TCR beta chain was recovered during a study of cytomegalovirus exposure and HLA in healthy donors. Study at large: Samples from HLA-typed donors yielded about 85 million unique TCRs in an early data release.

PCR employed 60 Vbeta and 13 Jbeta primers. Some clones are missing from TCRdb's copy, which holds only in-frame ones; the method was immunoSEQ multiplex PCR. The repertoire has approximately 100,000 clones, 60% to 80% of them found once; the top ten carry under 4.5%. The CDR3 runs to 14 residues. The trim removed 5 bases at V and 8 bases at J, leaving 8 bases unmatched. Looked up from germline, CDR1 is SGHTA and CDR2 is FQGNSA. The clonotype originates from a man aged 50-60 years in good health and CMV-seropositive. The chain combines TRBV7-2 with TRBJ1-2; 10 bases fit TRBD1. The sequenced material came from PBMCs. The CDR3 region has the DNA TGTGCCAGCAGCCGACAGGGGGCTACGGGGGGCTACACCTTC. Encoded protein: CASSRQGATGGYTF.